The next 27 T cell receptor beta chains were all read from a single sample in a study of blood T cell repertoires in COVID-19. The method was immunoSEQ multiplex PCR; TCRdb's version includes in-frame clones alone and lacks a portion of them. This table has a few hundred thousand clones, around 89% appearing once. Sequences were obtained from PBMCs or T cells enriched from blood (not recorded which). The receptors here all came from a woman aged 18-29 years with acute COVID-19.

The rearrangement links TRBV29-1 to TRBJ2-5; unclear D gene. The CDR3 has 11 amino acids. Trimming removed 0 bases from V and 7 bases from J, with 6 bases in between. The germline V gene has CDR1 SQVTM and CDR2 ANQGSEA. As DNA, the CDR3 is TGCAGCGTTGAAGAGTATGTGACCCAGTACTTC. Translation: CSVEEYVTQYF.

The chain recombines TRBV5-5 with TRBJ1-2; no clear D. Germline V gives CDR1 SGHKS, CDR2 YYEKEE (reference sequence). The V and J ends lost 0 bases and 4 bases respectively, with 13 bases between them. The CDR3 totals 15 residues. CDR3 DNA: TGTGCCAGCAGCTTGGTACCCGAGGGCCCCTATGGCTACACCTTC. Translation: CASSLVPEGPYGYTF.

The chain employs TRBV28 and TRBJ1-5; perhaps TRBD1 as D (5 bases). Germline V lookup: CDR1 MDHEN, CDR2 SYDVKM. The germline V and J ends were trimmed by 6 bases and 4 bases, with 13 bases remaining between them. This CDR3 comprises 14 residues. In DNA, the CDR3 is TGTGCCAGCAGCCGGGGGAGGTGGAATCAGCCCCAGCATTTT. It is translated as CASSRGRWNQPQHF.

This clone has only one observation. The junction and the germline gene differ at one end; a read error may be behind it. The V call is TRBV30, the J call TRBJ2-5, with a tentative D call TRBD2 (6 bases). The germline CDR1 and CDR2 sequences are GTSNPN and SVGIG (reference sequence). CDR3 length: 13 amino acids. This chain's CDR3 is CAGRWGERETQYF. The CDR3 DNA reads TGTGCCGGGAGGTGGGGAGAAAGGGAGACCCAGTACTTC.

Comment on this clone: The junction departs from germline at one end; a sequencing error may be responsible. V is TRBV19 and J is TRBJ2-1, with a weak D call TRBD2 (6 bases). Germline V gene sequence: CDR1 LNHDA, CDR2 SQIVND (reference sequence). The CDR3 contains 14 residues. CDR3 nucleotide sequence: TGTGCCAGTTGGGACTCTACCTCCTACAATGGGCAGTTCTTC. It is translated as CASWDSTSYNGQFF.

The chain joins TRBV12-3 or TRBV12-4 to TRBJ1-6; no clear D. There are 13 residues in the CDR3. The V end was cut by 10 bases, the J end by 0 bases, with 7 bases between. The CDR3 sequence is CATSSSYNSPLHF. CDR3 nucleotides: TGTGCCACTTCGTCCTCCTATAATTCACCCCTCCACTTT.

Concerning this clone: A junction boundary mismatches the germline segment, possibly from a read error. The rearrangement links TRBV27 to TRBJ1-2; 9 positions agree with TRBD1. CDR3 length equals 12 residues. CDR1 MNHEY and CDR2 SMNVEV come from the germline V gene (reference sequence). The CDR3 DNA follows: TGTGCCAGCAGTTCTGGACAGGGGACGCTCGACTTC. This encodes CASSSGQGTLDF.

Here the CDR3 reads CASSYTGGSGNTIYF. The CDR3, as DNA: TGTGCCAGCAGTTACACAGGGGGCAGTGGAAACACCATATATTTT. The chain is built from TRBV27 and TRBJ1-3, with 9 bases matching TRBD1. V trimming: 4 bases; J trimming: 3 bases; junction bases outside the gene matches: 4. The CDR3 has 15 amino acids. Germline CDR1 and CDR2: MNHEY and SMNVEV (reference sequence).

As concerns this clone: At one boundary the junction diverges from the germline segment, which might be a read error. V usage is TRBV6-1 and J usage is TRBJ2-1; TRBD2 might be the D (7 bases). The CDR3 length is 14 residues. Germline-derived CDR1 and CDR2 are MNHNS and SASEGT. Here the CDR3 reads CASSEGGDYNEQFF. The DNA of the CDR3 is TGTGCCAGCAGCGAAGGGGGGGATTACAATGAGCAGTTCTTC.

The chain couples TRBV30 to TRBJ1-6, with 7 bases lining up with TRBD1. The CDR3 length is 13 residues. CDR1 is GTSNPN and CDR2 is SVGIG in the germline V gene (reference sequence). J gave up 5 bases and V 7 bases, and 5 bases lay outside the gene matches. The DNA for the CDR3 is TGTGCCTTGGGACAGTGGGATAATTCACCCCTCCACTTT. Translated: CALGQWDNSPLHF.

In the case of this clone: This same CDR3 is encoded by further DNA sequences in the sample. The J gene is TRBJ1-5, the V gene TRBV19, with TRBD1 matching over 7 bases. In germline, CDR1 is LNHDA, CDR2 SQIVND (reference sequence). The CDR3 runs to 15 residues. V was pared by 11 bases and J by 4 bases, with 14 bases of the junction left unmatched. CDR3 region: CAAGGRGRLNQPQHF. CDR3 bases: TGTGCCGCGGGGGGGAGGGGGCGATTAAATCAGCCCCAGCATTTT.

V gene TRBV5-6 combines with J gene TRBJ2-7; D unresolved. The V gene lost 4 bases and the J gene lost 0 bases, with 5 bases spanning the gap. The CDR3 is 12 amino acids. Germline V CDR1 and CDR2: SGHDT, YYEEEE. CDR3 nucleotide sequence: TGTGCCAGCAGCGAGAGCTCCTACGAGCAGTACTTC. Translated, it gives CASSESSYEQYF.

V and J are TRBV7-3 and TRBJ2-7; D might be TRBD2 (6 bases). The CDR3 extends over 15 amino acids. V lost 2 bases and J 2 bases, leaving 13 bases between the germline ends. Per the germline V gene, CDR1 is SGHTA and CDR2 is FQGTGA. DNA of the CDR3: TGTGCCAGCAGCTTATCGGTGGGAGGCCCCTACGAGCAGTACTTC. Protein product: CASSLSVGGPYEQYF.

The chain combines TRBV19 with TRBJ1-5; 9 bases agree with TRBD1. From germline, CDR1 is LNHDA and CDR2 SQIVND (reference sequence). The V and J ends lost 6 bases and 3 bases, in that order; junction bases with no gene match: 6. CDR3 length: 15 amino acids. The CDR3 coding sequence is TGTGCCAGTAGGAGGGGACAGGGAATCAATCAGCCCCAGCATTTT. This codes for CASRRGQGINQPQHF. Drawing the rest from reference TRBV19 and TRBJ1-5, the complete variable domain is DGGITQSPKYLFRKEGQNVTLSCEQNLNHDAMYWYRQDPGQGLRLIYYSQIVNDFQKGDIAEGYSVSREKKESFPLTVTSAQKNPTAFYLCASRRGQGINQPQHFGDGTRLSIL.

A few counts support this clone. The chain carries TRBV6-2 or TRBV6-3 and TRBJ2-3; 15 positions match TRBD2. The germline CDR1 and CDR2 sequences are MNHEY and SVGEGT. CDR3 length: 16 residues. With 2 bases clipped from V and 3 bases from J, the junction kept 0 bases outside the gene matches. CDR3 loop: CASSYGLAGGTDTQYF. CDR3 nucleotides: TGTGCCAGCAGTTACGGACTAGCGGGAGGGACAGATACGCAGTATTTT.

The chain joins TRBV5-5 to TRBJ1-6; 8 positions agree with TRBD1. Losses at the gene ends were 4 bases for V and 7 bases for J; bases not matched to a gene: 7. This CDR3 contains 15 residues. Germline V CDR1 and CDR2: SGHKS, YYEKEE (reference sequence). CDR3 residues: CASSPGQGLNSPLHF. CDR3 coding DNA: TGTGCCAGCAGCCCAGGACAGGGCTTAAATTCACCCCTCCACTTT.

The J gene is TRBJ2-7, the V gene TRBV11-1; TRBD2 might be the D (5 bases). The germline V and J ends were trimmed by 5 bases and 6 bases, with 17 bases remaining between them. CDR1 and CDR2 from the germline V gene are SGHAT and FQDESV (reference sequence). The CDR3 spans 14 residues. The chain's CDR3 is CASSQTTPLGEQYF. The CDR3 DNA follows: TGTGCCAGCAGCCAGACTACCCCCTTGGGCGAGCAGTACTTC.

Note on this clone: At one end the junction does not follow the germline gene, possibly because of a read error. This chain joins TRBV5-4 and TRBJ1-4; maybe TRBD1 (5 bases). The CDR3 is 14 amino acids. Germline CDR1 is SGHNT and CDR2 is YYREEE (reference sequence). CDR3 loop: CASSFGGDRPPKPF. CDR3 DNA sequence: TGTGCCAGCAGCTTCGGGGGGGACCGCCCCCCCAAACCTTTT.

V is TRBV4-1 and J is TRBJ2-1; TRBD2 aligns across 9 bases. CDR1 and CDR2 from the germline V gene are MGHRA and YSYEKL. This CDR3 comprises 15 residues. After removal of 6 bases from V and 10 bases from J, the junction contained 13 bases not matched to a gene. CDR3 in DNA: TGCGCCAGCAGTGACAGCGGGGGGCCGGTCCCCGAGCAGTTCTTC. It specifies CASSDSGGPVPEQFF.

V usage is TRBV6-6 and J usage is TRBJ2-7; 10 nucleotides match TRBD1. The CDR3 spans 15 residues. In germline, CDR1 is MNHNY, CDR2 SVGAGI (reference sequence). Losses at the gene ends were 5 bases for V and 4 bases for J; bases not matched to a gene: 8. DNA of the CDR3: TGTGCCAGCAGTCAGCTCGGGACAGGGGCTTACGAGCAGTACTTC. It translates to CASSQLGTGAYEQYF.

The chain has TRBV6-1 and TRBJ2-7, with 7 nucleotides matching TRBD2. This CDR3 region has 15 residues. Unmatched junction bases numbered 11, after V lost 2 bases and J lost 7 bases. Germline CDR1 is MNHNS and CDR2 is SASEGT. CDR3 protein: CASSESGTNLREQYF. In DNA, the CDR3 is TGTGCCAGCAGTGAATCTGGGACTAACCTACGGGAGCAGTACTTC.

This sequence joins TRBV9 and TRBJ1-4; D is unclear. Germline V gene data show CDR1 as SGDLS and CDR2 as YYNGEE. The CDR3 loop spans 14 amino acids. V lost 0 bases and J lost 7, with 10 bases in between. The CDR3 loop reads CASSVDLGSEKLFF. As DNA, the CDR3 is TGTGCCAGCAGCGTAGACCTAGGGAGTGAAAAACTGTTTTTT.

This chain connects TRBV30 to TRBJ1-5; D is possibly TRBD1 (6 bases). Looked up from germline, CDR1 is GTSNPN and CDR2 is SVGIG (reference sequence). V was shortened by 0 bases and J by 5 bases, with 8 bases between the two germline ends. The CDR3 sequence is 13 residues long. The CDR3 spells CAWSVRGDQPQHF. The CDR3 coding sequence is TGTGCCTGGAGTGTCAGGGGTGATCAGCCCCAGCATTTT. The full variable domain, in which reference TRBV30 and TRBJ1-5 provide the parts outside the CDR3, is SQTIHQWPATLVQPVGSPLSLECTVEGTSNPNLYWYRQAAGRGLQLLFYSVGIGQISSEVPQNLSASRPQDRQFILSSKKLLLSDSGFYLCAWSVRGDQPQHFGDGTRLSIL.

V usage is TRBV20-1 and J usage is TRBJ1-5, with D maybe TRBD1 (5 bases). V gave up 3 bases and J gave up 6 bases, with 6 bases separating them. Per germline, CDR1 DFQATT and CDR2 SNEGSKA (reference sequence). This CDR3 has 11 residues. The CDR3 nucleotides are TGCAGTGCTAGGGGGGGTCAGCCCCAGCATTTT. Protein sequence: CSARGGQPQHF.

The chain uses TRBV27 and TRBJ1-1; D unresolved. V dropped 1 base and J dropped 1 base, with 7 bases sitting between them. The CDR3 runs to 14 residues. Germline values: CDR1 MNHEY, CDR2 SMNVEV (reference sequence). The CDR3 region is CASSLLRGNTEAFF. Written as DNA, the CDR3 is TGTGCCAGCAGTTTATTACGCGGGAACACTGAAGCTTTCTTT.

The chain couples TRBV7-2 to TRBJ1-4, with D perhaps matching TRBD1 (6 bases). Germline V gene sequence: CDR1 SGHTA, CDR2 FQGNSA. Trimming took off 5 bases at V and 6 bases at J, with 10 bases between the two ends. This CDR3 has 13 residues. In nucleotides, the CDR3 is TGTGCCAGCAGCCGGGACACCTATGAAAAACTGTTTTTT. Its protein is CASSRDTYEKLFF.

The chain joins TRBV9 to TRBJ2-7, with TRBD2 matching over 10 bases. Trimming cost V 3 bases and J 6 bases; bases outside gene matches: 6. Per germline, CDR1 SGDLS and CDR2 YYNGEE. This CDR3 contains 14 residues. The CDR3 DNA reads TGTGCCAGCAGCGAGACTAGCGGGCCTGGCGAGCAGTACTTC. This gives the protein CASSETSGPGEQYF.